The clone carrying this T cell receptor (beta chain) occurred a few times. This entry is derived from a study of CD8+CD57+ T cells in acquired aplastic anemia. The overall study: Average DNA yield from sorted CD4+ and CD8+ cells was approximately 3 ug. Healthy donors averaged approximately 11 million reads for CD4+ cells.

Germline CDR1 and CDR2: MDHEN and SYDVKM. The CDR3 consists of 14 residues. After removal of 6 bases from V and 3 bases from J, the junction contained 8 bases not matched to a gene. TCR beta VDJ and CDR3 profiling used genomic DNA as template. Each CDR3 protein gets one entry after TCRdb re-called the reads with MiXCR. Of about 160,000 distinct CDR3 sequences listed, roughly 48% are singletons. The chain employs TRBV28 and TRBJ2-7; 7 bases agree with TRBD2. The sequence derives from a human donor in good health. The sample comprised sorted CD4+, CD8+, or CD8+CD57+ T cells (not recorded which) from PBMCs. CDR3 loop: CASRGLAVNYEQYF. CDR3 DNA: TGTGCCAGCAGGGGCCTAGCGGTCAACTACGAGCAGTACTTC. Complete variable domain (other parts from reference TRBV28 and TRBJ2-7): DVKVTQSSRYLVKRTGEKVFLECVQDMDHENMFWYRQDPGLGLRLIYFSYDVKMKEKGDIPEGYSVSREKKERFSLILESASTNQTSMYLCASRGLAVNYEQYFGPGTRLTVT.